This T cell receptor beta chain came from a study of T and B cells in COVID-19 patients. V was shortened by 1 base and J by 7 bases, with 11 bases between the two germline ends. The V gene's germline CDR1 is LNHDA and CDR2 SQIVND (reference sequence). The CDR3 is 13 amino acids. For this clonotype: Being one base from a much bigger clone, this may be a read error.

BIOMED2 TRB-A/B primer pools were used in multiplex TRB PCR. From the multiplex PCR reads, TCRdb called clonotypes with MiXCR, one entry per CDR3 protein. The table includes 17,000 or so distinct CDR3 sequences, roughly 32% detected once. Each TRB amplification used 250-500 ng of genomic DNA from blood. The specimen was blood. This receptor was identified in a human donor with active COVID-19. The chain is built from TRBV19 and TRBJ2-7; D may match TRBD1 or TRBD2 (5 bases each). CDR3 coding DNA: TGTGCCAGTAGTATAGGGGGGAACAATGAGCAGTACTTC. It translates to CASSIGGNNEQYF. Combining the CDR3 with reference TRBV19 and TRBJ2-7 gives the whole variable domain DGGITQSPKYLFRKEGQNVTLSCEQNLNHDAMYWYRQDPGQGLRLIYYSQIVNDFQKGDIAEGYSVSREKKESFPLTVTSAQKNPTAFYLCASSIGGNNEQYFGPGTRLTVT.